This T cell receptor beta chain comes out of a study of vaccination and CD4 T cells after COVID-19. The Oncomine TCR Beta short-read assay sequenced DNA from cultured CD4+ T cells. Cultured CD4+ T cells yielded the extracted genomic DNA. Each CDR3 protein gets one entry after TCRdb re-called the PCR reads with MiXCR. The sample gives about 20,000 distinct CDR3 sequences, around a third of which show up once; under 15% is in the top ten. Of note for this clonotype: Its antigen is not known.

The CDR3 runs 15 residues. V lost 4 bases to trimming and J lost 0 bases, with 8 bases between them. CDR1 is SGHRS, CDR2 YFSETQ, per germline. Indicated treatment: roughly 10-day PBMC culture with coronavirus spike peptide pools or control peptides (ViraFEST assay). The TCR sequence derives from a human donor with COVID-19. This chain links TRBV5-1 with TRBJ2-6; D unclear. Sequenced input: cultured CD4+ T cells from blood. CDR3 protein: CASSPDTSGANVLTF. The CDR3 DNA is TGCGCCAGCAGCCCTGACACCTCTGGGGCCAACGTCCTGACTTTC.